This TCR beta chain was sequenced for a study of T-cell memory formation after mild COVID-19. Regarding the study as a whole: CD4+ contracting clones lay mainly in CM and EM, CD8+ ones in EMRA.

TCRdb reprocessed the 5' RACE reads via MiXCR and lists one record per CDR3 protein. The sample holds about 240,000 distinct CDR3 sequences, 7.5% to 10% seen once. Concerning this clonotype itself: Its antigen is unidentified.

The sequenced sample consisted of PBMCs or a T cell subset sorted from them (not recorded which). This sequence was found in a man in his late teens or twenties who had mild COVID-19 (a few samples of this study predate the infection). Cell type and time point are not known.

CDR3 in amino acids: CASSLARSYSPLHF. The CDR3 DNA reads as TGTGCCAGCAGTTTGGCGCGTTCCTATTCACCCCTCCACTTT. The rearrangement uses TRBV12-3 or TRBV12-4 and TRBJ1-6; D gene uncertain. V lost 3 bases to trimming and J lost 8 bases, with 11 bases between them. This CDR3 has 14 amino acids.